The source of this T cell receptor (beta chain) is a study of blood T cell repertoires in COVID-19. Sequencing was performed with immunoSEQ multiplex PCR; in TCRdb, only in-frame clones are kept and a portion is missing. The top ten hold under 4% of the sample, which has approximately 270,000 clones, about 90% seen once. Per the germline V gene, CDR1 is LNHNV and CDR2 is YYDKDF (reference sequence). Germline trimming cut 5 bases from V and 3 bases from J; bases unmatched to any gene: 11. The CDR3 spans 17 residues. The chain has TRBV15 and TRBJ2-2; TRBD1 matches at 8 bases. Sequenced input: peripheral blood. The TCR comes from a man between 18 and 29 years old with active or convalescent COVID-19. The CDR3 DNA sequence: TGTGCCACCAGCTCCCCCCAGGACAGGGACGACACCGGGGAGCTGTTTTTT. As protein: CATSSPQDRDDTGELFF.